This T cell receptor (beta chain) was documented in a study of beta chain features in type 1 diabetes. This clone was seen a handful of times. No antigen is known for it. In germline, CDR1 is MNHNY, CDR2 SVGAGI (reference sequence). The ends were cut back, 6 bases at V and 1 base at J, with 9 bases in the middle. The CDR3 covers 13 residues. As every portion of the isolated RNA was reverse transcribed, the sequencing read expressed TCRB transcripts. Profiling relied on immunoSEQ multiplex PCR, and the TCRdb table lists in-frame clones only, not all of them. Of about 370,000 clones in the sample, about 14% were seen once. General study results and limits: Researchers cautioned that cDNA sequencing could over-represent cells with high TCR expression.

Material for sequencing was naive CD4+ T cells from blood. The sequence derives from a woman aged 18 to 35 in good health. The chain has TRBV6-6 and TRBJ1-1; D is possibly TRBD1 (6 bases). The DNA for the CDR3 is TGTGCCAGCAGCGGACAGACGAACACTGAAGCTTTCTTT. Its protein product is CASSGQTNTEAFF.